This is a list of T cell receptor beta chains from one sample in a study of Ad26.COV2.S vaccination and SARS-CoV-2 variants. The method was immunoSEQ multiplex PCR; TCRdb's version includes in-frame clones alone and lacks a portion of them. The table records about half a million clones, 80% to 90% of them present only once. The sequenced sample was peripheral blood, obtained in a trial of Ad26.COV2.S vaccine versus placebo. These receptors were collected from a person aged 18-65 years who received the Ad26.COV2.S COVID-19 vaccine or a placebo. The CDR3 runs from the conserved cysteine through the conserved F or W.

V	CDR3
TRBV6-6	CASSNRQGANYGYTF
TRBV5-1	CASSLPTGAIRNEQFF
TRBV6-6	CASSTGLGGETQYF
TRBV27	CASSLWGTGPSLNTEAFF
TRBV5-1	CASSSGTLNAYEQYF
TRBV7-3	CASSVLAGGQNEQFF
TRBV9	CASNNHLGGELFF
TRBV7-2	CASSPQGGNTIYF
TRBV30	CAWSRETQYF
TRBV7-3	CASSDPGLAGEEQFF
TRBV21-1	CASSKPNRDRDKSNQPQHF
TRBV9	CASSPRTGASETRRNTEAFF
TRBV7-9	CASSWTGSVVLTGELFF
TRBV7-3	CASSEGQAAEAFF
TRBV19	CASSIVGIMNTEAFF
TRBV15	CATKQVQGGTNEKLFF
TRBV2	CASSEATDFNEQFF
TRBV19	CASSTSGGSYEQYF
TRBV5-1	CASSPGQMNTEAFF
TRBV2	CASSADSYEQYF
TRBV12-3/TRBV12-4	CASTRLGNSPLHF
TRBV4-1	CASSQQGRANYGYTF
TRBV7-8	CASSLMSGEVAKNIQYF
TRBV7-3	CASSLNGGGTTDTQYF
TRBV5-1	CASSLEGGGGKLFF
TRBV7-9	CASSLGSASVGYNEQFF
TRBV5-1	CASSLQGSLNTEAFF
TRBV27	CASTQFGQGAANTEAFF
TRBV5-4	CASSTGQIRWDTEAFF
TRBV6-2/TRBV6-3	CASSYVILGTEAFF
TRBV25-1	CASSRTGLNSPLHF
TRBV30	CAWSGLGGGQPQHF
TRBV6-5	CAVAGQGDSVDTIYF
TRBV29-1	CSVGDRGGYGYTF
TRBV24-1	CATSDLRAKAEPGELFF
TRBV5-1	CASSLSQYPYNYGYTF
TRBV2	CASSEMDTHQPQHF
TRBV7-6	CASGTGTGNTEAFF
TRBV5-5	CASSHTWPGQAFPGQETQYF
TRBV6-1	CASSEIQAAGNTIYF
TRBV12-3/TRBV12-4	CASSFRGFRYTF
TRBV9	CASSVATRGGCTF
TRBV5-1	CASSLGAGGPTDTQYF
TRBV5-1	CASSLKTGTGTGELFF
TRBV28	CASSLGVPQETQYF
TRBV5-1	CASSLAGRGATDTQYF
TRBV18	CASFSRGATGELFF
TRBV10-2	CASSVSGGRGNEQFF